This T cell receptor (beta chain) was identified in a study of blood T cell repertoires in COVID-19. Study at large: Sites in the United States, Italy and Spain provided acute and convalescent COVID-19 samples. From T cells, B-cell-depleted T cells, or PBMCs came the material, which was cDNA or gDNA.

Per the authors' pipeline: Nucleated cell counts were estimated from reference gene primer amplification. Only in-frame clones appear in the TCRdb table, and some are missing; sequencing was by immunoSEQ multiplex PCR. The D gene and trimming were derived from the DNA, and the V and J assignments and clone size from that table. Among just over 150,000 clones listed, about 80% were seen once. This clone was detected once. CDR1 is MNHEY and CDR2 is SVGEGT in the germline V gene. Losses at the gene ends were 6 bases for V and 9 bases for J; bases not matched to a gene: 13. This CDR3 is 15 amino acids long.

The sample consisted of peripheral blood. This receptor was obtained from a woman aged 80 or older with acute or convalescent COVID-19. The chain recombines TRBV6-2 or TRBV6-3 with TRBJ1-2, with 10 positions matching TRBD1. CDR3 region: CASSILRTGGVSYTF. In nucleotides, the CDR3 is TGTGCCAGCAGCATCCTCCGGACAGGGGGGGTAAGCTACACCTTC.